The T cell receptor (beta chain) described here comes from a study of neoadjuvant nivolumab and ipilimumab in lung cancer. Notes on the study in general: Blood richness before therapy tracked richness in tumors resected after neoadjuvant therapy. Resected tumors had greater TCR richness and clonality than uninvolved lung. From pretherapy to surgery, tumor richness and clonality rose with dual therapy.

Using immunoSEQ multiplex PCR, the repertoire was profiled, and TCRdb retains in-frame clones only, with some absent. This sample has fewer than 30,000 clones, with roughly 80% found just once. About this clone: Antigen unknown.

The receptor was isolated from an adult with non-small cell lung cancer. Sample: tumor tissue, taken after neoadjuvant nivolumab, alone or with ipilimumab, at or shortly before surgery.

CDR3 region: CASSEYGSRYYEQYF. CDR3 in DNA: TGTGCCAGCAGTGAATACGGGAGCCGGTACTACGAGCAGTACTTC. This rearrangement joins TRBV25-1 to TRBJ2-7; maybe TRBD2 (6 bases). The length of the CDR3 is 15 residues. V was pared by 0 bases and J by 3 bases, with 12 bases between. Germline-derived CDR1 and CDR2 are MGHDK and SYGVNS.